Each of the 27 T cell receptor beta chains below was sequenced from the same sample in a study of blood T cell repertoires in COVID-19. This table comes from immunoSEQ multiplex PCR, and its TCRdb copy is limited to in-frame clones, with some not included. The table includes around 70,000 clones, about nine tenths detected once. The material sequenced was peripheral blood. These receptors originate from an elderly woman with active or convalescent COVID-19.

The genes are TRBV19 and TRBJ1-2, with TRBD1 identical over 9 bases. V lost 5 bases and J lost 5; bases outside the gene matches: 6. The V gene's germline CDR1 is LNHDA and CDR2 SQIVND (reference sequence). The CDR3 has 14 amino acids. The CDR3 region is CASSSQTGGYGYTF. DNA for the CDR3: TGTGCCAGTAGTTCACAGACAGGGGGATATGGCTACACCTTC.

The chain couples TRBV7-2 to TRBJ2-1; TRBD1 aligns across 10 bases. The CDR3 spans 15 residues. CDR1 and CDR2 (germline): SGHTA, FQGNSA. V was pared by 6 bases and J by 9 bases, with 11 bases of the junction left unmatched. CDR3 region: CASSRQGAAPGEQFF. Written as DNA, the CDR3 is TGTGCCAGCAGTAGACAGGGGGCGGCTCCCGGTGAGCAGTTCTTC.

The chain combines TRBV7-6 with TRBJ1-1, with 7 positions matching TRBD1. Germline V gene data show CDR1 as SGHVS and CDR2 as FNYEAQ. J lost 6 bases, V lost 3 bases, and 7 bases had no gene match. This CDR3 is built from 14 residues. The CDR3 nucleotides are TGTGCCAGCAGCTTCCCGGACAGGACTCCTGAAGCTTTCTTT. As protein: CASSFPDRTPEAFF. Full variable domain (missing parts from reference TRBV7-6 and TRBJ1-1): GAGVSQSPRYKVTKRGQDVALRCDPISGHVSLYWYRQALGQGPEFLTYFNYEAQQDKSGLPNDRFSAERPEGSISTLTIQRTEQRDSAMYRCASSFPDRTPEAFFGQGTRLTVV.

The V gene is TRBV5-4, the J gene TRBJ2-3; D gene ambiguous. This CDR3 has 15 amino acids. V was trimmed by 4 bases and J by 1 base, leaving 13 bases between them. Germline V lookup: CDR1 SGHNT, CDR2 YYREEE (reference sequence). The CDR3 sequence: CASSPTGSGTDTQYF. CDR3 nucleotide sequence: TGTGCCAGCAGCCCGACTGGCTCAGGCACAGATACGCAGTATTTT.

V usage is TRBV7-2 and J usage is TRBJ2-7, with 11 bases that match TRBD2. The V segment lost 5 bases and the J segment 3 bases; nucleotides outside the gene matches: 6. Germline CDR1 reads SGHTA; CDR2 reads FQGNSA. The CDR3 has 15 amino acids. The CDR3 loop is CASSITSGGNYEQYF. CDR3 DNA: TGTGCCAGCAGCATTACTAGCGGGGGAAACTACGAGCAGTACTTC.

This clone is a singleton in its sample. The genes are TRBV18 and TRBJ1-1, with D maybe TRBD1 (5 bases). The V and J ends lost 3 bases and 0 bases respectively, with 14 bases between them. This CDR3 is 16 amino acids long. In germline, CDR1 is KGHSH, CDR2 LQKENI. The CDR3 DNA follows: TGTGCCAGCTCACCGAGATATCCAGGGATGAACACTGAAGCTTTCTTT. This encodes CASSPRYPGMNTEAFF.

This clone has only a few counts. The V call is TRBV19, the J call TRBJ2-7; maybe TRBD2 (6 bases). CDR3 size: 14 residues. Per the germline V gene, CDR1 is LNHDA and CDR2 is SQIVND (reference sequence). V was shortened by 3 bases and J by 3 bases, with 12 bases between the two germline ends. The CDR3 loop is CASSIRDSDYEQYF. The CDR3 DNA is TGTGCCAGTAGTATCCGGGACTCTGACTACGAGCAGTACTTC.

The chain employs TRBV18 and TRBJ2-2; 8 bases fit TRBD2. Per the germline V gene, CDR1 is KGHSH and CDR2 is LQKENI. This CDR3 spans 19 amino acids. The V gene end was trimmed by 2 bases and the J gene end by 3 bases; junction bases not matched to a gene: 14. CDR3 nucleotides: TGTGCCAGCTCACCAAGTCAGATCTCTAGCGGGCCTGACACCGGGGAGCTGTTTTTT. Translated, it gives CASSPSQISSGPDTGELFF.

V is TRBV11-3 and J is TRBJ2-3; D unresolved. This CDR3 region has 15 residues. V lost 1 base and J 0 bases, leaving 8 bases between the germline ends. Germline-derived CDR1 and CDR2 are SGHNT and YENEEA. CDR3 sequence (DNA): TGTGCCAGCAGCTTAGGTCGCGGAAGCACAGATACGCAGTATTTT. Translated, it gives CASSLGRGSTDTQYF.

The chain is built from TRBV6-2 or TRBV6-3 and TRBJ2-3; 8 bases are shared with TRBD1. Germline loops: CDR1 MNHEY, CDR2 SVGEGT. The CDR3 sequence is 16 residues long. Unmatched junction bases numbered 12, after V lost 4 bases and J lost 6 bases. The CDR3: CASSSLGQGADDTQYF. The CDR3 nucleotides read TGTGCCAGCAGTTCCCTTGGTCAGGGGGCGGACGATACGCAGTATTTT.

J is TRBJ1-3 and V is TRBV19; 7 positions agree with TRBD1. Germline-derived CDR1 and CDR2 are LNHDA and SQIVND (reference sequence). The CDR3 is 14 amino acids. With 7 bases clipped from V and 0 bases from J, the junction kept 3 bases outside the gene matches. CDR3 nucleotide sequence: TGTGCCAGTAAAGGACAGGTCTCTGGAAACACCATATATTTT. Its translation: CASKGQVSGNTIYF.

V and J are TRBV9 and TRBJ1-6, with a possible D match to TRBD1 (5 bases). Germline V CDR1 and CDR2: SGDLS, YYNGEE. V lost 0 bases and J lost 10, with 11 bases in between. This CDR3 contains 14 residues. The chain's CDR3 is CASSVEGTSSPLHF. The CDR3 region has the DNA TGTGCCAGCAGCGTAGAAGGGACTTCATCACCCCTCCACTTT.

The rearrangement uses TRBV19 and TRBJ2-3; 10 positions agree with TRBD1. Germline V gene lookup returns CDR1 LNHDA and CDR2 SQIVND (reference sequence). V trimming: 9 bases; J trimming: 6 bases; junction bases outside the gene matches: 3. CDR3 length: 12 amino acids. CDR3 in DNA: TGTGCCAGCCGGACAGGGGGGGATACGCAGTATTTT. This gives the protein CASRTGGDTQYF.

The rearrangement links TRBV27 to TRBJ2-3; 7 bases are a match to TRBD1. The CDR3 contains 17 residues. V dropped 3 bases and J dropped 3; count of bases not matched to a gene: 12. Per the germline V gene, CDR1 is MNHEY and CDR2 is SMNVEV (reference sequence). The CDR3, as DNA: TGTGCCAGCAGTTTGCGGACAGGCGGGTTATTGACAGATACGCAGTATTTT. The encoded protein is CASSLRTGGLLTDTQYF.

The rearrangement joins TRBV6-5 to TRBJ1-1; D uncertain. The CDR3 is made up of 12 amino acids. With 6 bases removed from V and 5 bases from J, the gap between germline ends came to 10 bases. CDR1 MNHEY and CDR2 SVGAGI come from the germline V gene. CDR3 in DNA: TGTGCCAGCAGCAACCCGAGGACTGAAGCTTTCTTT. Amino acids: CASSNPRTEAFF.

The chain couples TRBV27 to TRBJ1-3; 7 bases are shared with TRBD1. In germline, CDR1 is MNHEY, CDR2 SMNVEV (reference sequence). The CDR3 contains 17 residues. J gave up 1 base and V 6 bases, and 12 bases lay outside the gene matches. The CDR3 DNA sequence: TGTGCCAGCAGGTCTACGGGACAGCGAGAATCTGGAAACACCATATATTTT. Protein product: CASRSTGQRESGNTIYF.

The chain employs TRBV5-8 and TRBJ1-5; D remains unclear. Germline-derived CDR1 and CDR2 are SGHTS and YDEGEE. V was trimmed by 0 bases and J by 0 bases, leaving 13 bases between them. The CDR3 totals 17 residues. The CDR3 reads CASSLGLVANSNQPQHF. CDR3 bases: TGTGCCAGCAGCTTGGGTCTGGTAGCGAATAGCAATCAGCCCCAGCATTTT. Based on the CDR3 plus reference TRBV5-8 and TRBJ1-5, the full variable domain is EAGVTQSPTHLIKTRGQQATLRCSPISGHTSVYWYQQALGLGLQFLLWYDEGEERNRGNFPPRFSGRQFPNYSSELNVNALELEDSALYLCASSLGLVANSNQPQHFGDGTRLSIL.

The gene calls are TRBV11-3 and TRBJ2-1; a weak D match, TRBD1 (6 bases). The germline V gene encodes CDR1 SGHNT and CDR2 YENEEA. This CDR3 spans 15 amino acids. The V end lost 2 bases, the J end lost 2 bases, and 10 bases lay between the germline ends. The DNA of the CDR3 is TGTGCCAGCAGCTTAACAGGGTTCGCCTACAATGAGCAGTTCTTC. Translating gives CASSLTGFAYNEQFF. Supplemented by reference TRBV11-3 and TRBJ2-1, the full variable domain reads EAGVVQSPRYKIIEKKQPVAFWCNPISGHNTLYWYLQNLGQGPELLIRYENEEAVDDSQLPKDRFSAERLKGVDSTLKIQPAELGDSAVYLCASSLTGFAYNEQFFGPGTRLTVL.

The chain joins TRBV7-2 to TRBJ1-1; D is perhaps TRBD1 (6 bases). There are 14 residues in the CDR3. The V gene lost 2 bases and the J gene lost 6 bases, with 13 bases spanning the gap. Germline V CDR1 and CDR2: SGHTA, FQGNSA. The CDR3 reads CASSLIPGVPEAFF. CDR3 bases: TGTGCCAGCAGCTTAATCCCAGGGGTGCCTGAAGCTTTCTTT.

The rearrangement joins TRBV19 to TRBJ2-3, with TRBD2 as a possible D gene (5 bases). This CDR3 is built from 17 residues. The germline CDR1 and CDR2 sequences are LNHDA and SQIVND (reference sequence). The V gene lost 0 bases and the J gene lost 2 bases, with 15 bases spanning the gap. The CDR3 is CASSIDLGAVYTDTQYF. The CDR3 DNA reads as TGTGCCAGTAGTATAGATCTAGGAGCGGTTTACACAGATACGCAGTATTTT.

The chain links TRBV7-2 to TRBJ1-1; tentative D call: TRBD1 (6 bases). The V gene's germline CDR1 is SGHTA and CDR2 FQGNSA. The V end lost 1 base, the J end lost 11 bases, and 14 bases lay between the germline ends. The CDR3 runs 13 residues. The CDR3 DNA reads TGTGCCAGCAGCTTAGACGGGGGGCTCGGGGCTTTCTTT. This gives the protein CASSLDGGLGAFF. Using reference TRBV7-2 and TRBJ1-1 for the parts outside the CDR3, the full variable domain is GAGVSQSPSNKVTEKGKDVELRCDPISGHTALYWYRQSLGQGLEFLIYFQGNSAPDKSGLPSDRFSAERTGGSVSTLTIQRTQQEDSAVYLCASSLDGGLGAFFGQGTRLTVV.

The V call is TRBV5-1, the J call TRBJ2-2; D call uncertain. Trimming took off 0 bases at V and 4 bases at J, with 10 bases between the two ends. Germline V gene lookup returns CDR1 SGHRS and CDR2 YFSETQ. The CDR3 has 15 amino acids. The CDR3 DNA sequence: TGCGCCAGCAGCTTGGTGGCAGGTAGCACCGGGGAGCTGTTTTTT. Translation: CASSLVAGSTGELFF.

J is TRBJ2-5 and V is TRBV2, with TRBD1 matching 10 bases. The V and J ends lost 7 bases and 5 bases, in that order; junction bases with no gene match: 4. This CDR3 is built from 13 residues. Per germline, CDR1 SNHLY and CDR2 FYNNEI. DNA for the CDR3: TGTGCCAGCATGGGACAGGGGCGGGAGACCCAGTACTTC. This encodes CASMGQGRETQYF. Filled out from reference TRBV2 and TRBJ2-5, the complete variable domain reads EPEVTQTPSHQVTQMGQEVILRCVPISNHLYFYWYRQILGQKVEFLVSFYNNEISEKSEIFDDQFSVERPDGSNFTLKIRSTKLEDSAMYFCASMGQGRETQYFGPGTRLLVL.

The chain couples TRBV28 to TRBJ2-7; 8 positions match TRBD2. V dropped 5 bases and J dropped 3; count of bases not matched to a gene: 12. The CDR3 is made up of 16 amino acids. Germline assignment: CDR1 MDHEN and CDR2 SYDVKM. This CDR3 is CASSPPRGGLHYEQYF. Here the CDR3 DNA reads TGTGCCAGCAGTCCCCCACGCGGGGGGCTTCACTACGAGCAGTACTTC.

This clone turned up a few times. The chain uses TRBV10-3 and TRBJ2-2; 9 bases map to TRBD1. V trimming: 5 bases; J trimming: 6 bases; junction bases outside the gene matches: 13. Germline V gene data show CDR1 as ENHRY and CDR2 as SYGVKD. The CDR3 consists of 17 residues. The CDR3 DNA is TGTGCCATCAGTAGCACAACCGGGACAGGGAGCTCCGGGGAGCTGTTTTTT. Encoded protein: CAISSTTGTGSSGELFF.

The rearrangement joins TRBV2 to TRBJ2-7; 8 bases fit TRBD1. The CDR3 consists of 13 residues. Germline-derived CDR1 and CDR2 are SNHLY and FYNNEI. The V segment lost 8 bases and the J segment 3 bases; nucleotides outside the gene matches: 6. CDR3 region: CASRDRSIYEQYF. CDR3 in DNA: TGTGCCAGCCGGGACAGGTCTATCTACGAGCAGTACTTC.

CDR3 bases: TGTGCCAGCAGCCACGACCAACCCGGACAGGGTGCTACTGGCTACACCTTC. This translates into CASSHDQPGQGATGYTF. The chain carries TRBV3-1 (or the pseudogene TRBV3-2) and TRBJ1-2, with TRBD1 matching over 8 bases. This CDR3 has 17 residues. Germline CDR1 is LGHDT and CDR2 is YNNKEL (reference sequence). Trimming cost V 3 bases and J 7 bases; bases outside gene matches: 16.